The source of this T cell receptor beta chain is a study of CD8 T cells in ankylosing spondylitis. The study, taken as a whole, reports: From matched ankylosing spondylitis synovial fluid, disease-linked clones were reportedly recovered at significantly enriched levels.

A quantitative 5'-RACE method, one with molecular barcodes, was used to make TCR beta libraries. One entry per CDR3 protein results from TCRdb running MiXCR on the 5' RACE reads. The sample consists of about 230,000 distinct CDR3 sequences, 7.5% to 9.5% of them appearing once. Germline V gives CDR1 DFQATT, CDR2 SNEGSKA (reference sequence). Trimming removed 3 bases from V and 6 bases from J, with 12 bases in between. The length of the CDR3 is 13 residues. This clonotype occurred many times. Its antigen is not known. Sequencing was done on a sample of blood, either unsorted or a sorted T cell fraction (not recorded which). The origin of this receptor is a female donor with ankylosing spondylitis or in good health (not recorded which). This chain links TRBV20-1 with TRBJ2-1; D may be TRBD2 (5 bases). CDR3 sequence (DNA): TGCAGTGCTAGGGACCCCGAGGGCAATGAGCAGTTCTTC. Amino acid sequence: CSARDPEGNEQFF.